This TCR beta chain was documented in a study of blood T cells in healthy people across ages. Next came a second PCR, run for roughly 6 to 11 cycles, which used a sample-barcoded 5' primer along with a J-beta primer mix. TCRdb reprocessed the 5' RACE reads via MiXCR and lists one record per CDR3 protein. The sample lists hundreds of thousands of distinct CDR3 sequences, over 40% occurring once. Findings of the study overall: Donor CMV infection status was unknown, possibly confounding age-related changes in expanded clonotypes.

On this clonotype itself: Antigen specificity is unknown.

Germline V lookup: CDR1 KGHDR, CDR2 SFDVKD. This CDR3 contains 14 residues. The chain employs TRBV24-1 and TRBJ2-7; 7 bases fit TRBD1. Judging by the DNA end, TRBJ2-5 fits better; the J call may be wrong. This sequence was found in a woman aged 80 or over in good health. The sample consisted of blood. The CDR3 loop is CATSDVTGEETQYF. The CDR3 DNA reads as TGTGCCACCAGTGATGTTACAGGGGAAGAGACCCAGTACTTC.